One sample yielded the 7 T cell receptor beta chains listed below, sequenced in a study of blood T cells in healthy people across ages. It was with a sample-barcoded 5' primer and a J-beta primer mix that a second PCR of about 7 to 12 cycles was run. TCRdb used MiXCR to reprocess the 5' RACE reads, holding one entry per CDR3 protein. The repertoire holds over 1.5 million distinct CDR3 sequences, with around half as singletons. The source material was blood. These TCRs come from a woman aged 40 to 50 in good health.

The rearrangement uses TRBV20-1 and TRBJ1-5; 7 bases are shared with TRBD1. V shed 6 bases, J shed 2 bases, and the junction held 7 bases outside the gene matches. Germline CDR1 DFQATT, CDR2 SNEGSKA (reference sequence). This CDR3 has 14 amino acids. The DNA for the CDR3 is TGCAGTGCAAGACAGGGTAATGGCAATCAGCCCCAGCATTTT. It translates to CSARQGNGNQPQHF.

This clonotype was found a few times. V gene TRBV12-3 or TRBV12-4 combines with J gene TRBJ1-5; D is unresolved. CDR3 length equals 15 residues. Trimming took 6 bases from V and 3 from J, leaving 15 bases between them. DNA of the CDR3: TGTGCCAGCAGGCTGGGTCAGATAAACAATCAGCCCCAGCATTTT. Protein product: CASRLGQINNQPQHF.

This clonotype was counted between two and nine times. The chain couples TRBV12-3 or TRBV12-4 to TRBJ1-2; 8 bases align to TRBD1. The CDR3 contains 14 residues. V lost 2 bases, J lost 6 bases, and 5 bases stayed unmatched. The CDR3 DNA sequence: TGTGCCAGCAGTTTAACGGACAGGGTTGATGGCTACACCTTC. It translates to CASSLTDRVDGYTF.

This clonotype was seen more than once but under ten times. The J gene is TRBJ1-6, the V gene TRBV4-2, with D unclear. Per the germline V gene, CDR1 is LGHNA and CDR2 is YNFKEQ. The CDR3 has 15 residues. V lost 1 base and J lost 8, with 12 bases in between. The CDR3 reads CASSQGTEGYSPLHF. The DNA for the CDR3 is TGTGCCAGCAGCCAAGGGACGGAGGGTTATTCACCCCTCCACTTT.

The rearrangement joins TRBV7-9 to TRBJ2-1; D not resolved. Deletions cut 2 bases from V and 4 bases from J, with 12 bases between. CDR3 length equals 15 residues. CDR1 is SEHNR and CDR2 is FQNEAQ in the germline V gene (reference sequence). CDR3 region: CASSLTLRNYNEQFF. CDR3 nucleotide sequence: TGTGCCAGCAGCTTAACGTTACGGAATTACAATGAGCAGTTCTTC.

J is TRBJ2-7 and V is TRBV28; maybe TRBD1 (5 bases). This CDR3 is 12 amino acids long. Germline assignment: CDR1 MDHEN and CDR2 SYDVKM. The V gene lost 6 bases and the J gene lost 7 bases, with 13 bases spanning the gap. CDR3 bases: TGTGCCAGCAGCTACAGGTTCAATGAGCAGTACTTC. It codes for CASSYRFNEQYF.

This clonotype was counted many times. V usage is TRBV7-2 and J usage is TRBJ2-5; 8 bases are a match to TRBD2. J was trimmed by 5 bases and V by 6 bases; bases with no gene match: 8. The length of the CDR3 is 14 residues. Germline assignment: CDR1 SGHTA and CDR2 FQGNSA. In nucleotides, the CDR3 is TGTGCCAGCAGATTTAGCGGGAACGCCGAGACCCAGTACTTC. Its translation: CASRFSGNAETQYF.